What follows describes a single T cell receptor (beta chain). Its antigen is currently unknown. Investigators isolated RNA and reverse transcribed it into cDNA to act as the sequencing template. The method was immunoSEQ multiplex PCR; TCRdb's version includes in-frame clones alone and lacks a portion of them. The table includes 9,500 to 15,000 clones, 57% detected once. These data come from a study of CD8+ T cells in alopecia areata. Study in general: The study gave treated patients oral tofacitinib at 5 to 10 mg twice daily.

The study's findings and limits: For lesional scalp, especially alopecia totalis/universalis, clonality was higher than in normal scalp. Sequencing of scalp samples also includes resident alphabeta T cells from normal skin. TCRs were shared less clearly across patients than in mice, possibly for HLA-related reasons.

Individuals with alopecia areata gave both lesional scalp punch biopsies and peripheral blood for collection. V lost 0 bases and J 3 bases, leaving 8 bases between the germline ends. The CDR3 totals 15 residues. Germline lookup yields CDR1 SSHAT and CDR2 FNYEAQ (reference sequence). The sequence was collected from a human donor with alopecia areata. Sequencing was performed on skin. V and J are TRBV7-7 and TRBJ2-2; TRBD2 is a possible D gene (5 bases). The CDR3 is CASSLADSYTGELFF. The CDR3 DNA sequence: TGTGCCAGCAGCTTAGCGGACTCATACACCGGGGAGCTGTTTTTT.